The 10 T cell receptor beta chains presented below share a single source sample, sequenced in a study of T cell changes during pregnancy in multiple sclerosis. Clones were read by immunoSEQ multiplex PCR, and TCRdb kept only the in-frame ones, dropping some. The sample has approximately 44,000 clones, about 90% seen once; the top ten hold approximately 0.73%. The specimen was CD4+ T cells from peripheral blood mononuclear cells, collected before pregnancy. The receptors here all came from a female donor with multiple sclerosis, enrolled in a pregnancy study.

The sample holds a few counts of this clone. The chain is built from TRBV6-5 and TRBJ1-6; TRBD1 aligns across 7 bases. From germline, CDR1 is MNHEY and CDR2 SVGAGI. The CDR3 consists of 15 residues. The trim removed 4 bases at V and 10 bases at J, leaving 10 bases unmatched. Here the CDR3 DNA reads TGTGCCAGCAGTTTGAGTCTGCAGGGGGGCTCACCCCTCCACTTT. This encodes CASSLSLQGGSPLHF.

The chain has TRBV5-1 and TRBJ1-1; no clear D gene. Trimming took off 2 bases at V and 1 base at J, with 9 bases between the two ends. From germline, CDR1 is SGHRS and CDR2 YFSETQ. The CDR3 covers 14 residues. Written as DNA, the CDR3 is TGCGCCAGCAGCTTCGGCGGGCCGAACACTGAAGCTTTCTTT. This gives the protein CASSFGGPNTEAFF.

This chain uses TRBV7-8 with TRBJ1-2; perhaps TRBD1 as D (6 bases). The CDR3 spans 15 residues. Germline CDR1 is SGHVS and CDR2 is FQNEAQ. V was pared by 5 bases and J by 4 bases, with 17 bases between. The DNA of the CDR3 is TGTGCCAGCAGCACCGGACCGCAGGGGAGCTATGGCTACACCTTC. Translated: CASSTGPQGSYGYTF.

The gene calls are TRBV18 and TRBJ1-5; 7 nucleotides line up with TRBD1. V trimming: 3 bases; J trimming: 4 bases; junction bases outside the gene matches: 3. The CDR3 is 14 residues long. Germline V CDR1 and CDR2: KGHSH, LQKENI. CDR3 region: CASSPAGGNQPQHF. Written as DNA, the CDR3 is TGTGCCAGCTCACCCGCAGGGGGAAATCAGCCCCAGCATTTT. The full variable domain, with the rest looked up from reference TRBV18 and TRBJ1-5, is NAGVMQNPRHLVRRRGQEARLRCSPMKGHSHVYWYRQLPEEGLKFMVYLQKENIIDESGMPKERFSAEFPKEGPSILRIQQVVRGDSAAYFCASSPAGGNQPQHFGDGTRLSIL.

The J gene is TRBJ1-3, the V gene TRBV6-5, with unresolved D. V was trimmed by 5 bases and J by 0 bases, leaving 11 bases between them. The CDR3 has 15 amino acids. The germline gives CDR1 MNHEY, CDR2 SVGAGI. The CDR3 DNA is TGTGCCAGCAGTCTACCGGTTGGCTCTGGAAACACCATATATTTT. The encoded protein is CASSLPVGSGNTIYF.

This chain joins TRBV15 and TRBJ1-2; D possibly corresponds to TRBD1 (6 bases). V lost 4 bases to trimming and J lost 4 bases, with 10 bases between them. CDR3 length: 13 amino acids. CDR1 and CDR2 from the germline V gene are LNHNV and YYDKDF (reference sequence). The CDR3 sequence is CATSNRVSYGYTF. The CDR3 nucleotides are TGTGCCACCAGCAACAGGGTGAGCTATGGCTACACCTTC.

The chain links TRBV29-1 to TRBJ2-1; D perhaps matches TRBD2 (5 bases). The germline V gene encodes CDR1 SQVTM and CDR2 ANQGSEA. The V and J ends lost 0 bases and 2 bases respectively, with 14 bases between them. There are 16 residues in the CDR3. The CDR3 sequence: CSVEDPGRPTYNEQFF. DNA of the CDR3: TGCAGCGTTGAAGACCCGGGGAGACCAACCTACAATGAGCAGTTCTTC.

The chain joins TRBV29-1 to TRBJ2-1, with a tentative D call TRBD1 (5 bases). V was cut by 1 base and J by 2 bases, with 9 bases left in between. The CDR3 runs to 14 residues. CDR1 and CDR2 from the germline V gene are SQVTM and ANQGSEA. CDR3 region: CSVEGQRTYNEQFF. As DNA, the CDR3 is TGCAGCGTTGAAGGACAGAGGACCTACAATGAGCAGTTCTTC.

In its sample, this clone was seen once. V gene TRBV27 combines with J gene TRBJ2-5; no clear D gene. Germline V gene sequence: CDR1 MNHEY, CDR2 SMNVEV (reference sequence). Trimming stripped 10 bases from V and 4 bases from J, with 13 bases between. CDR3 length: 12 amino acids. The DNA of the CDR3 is TGTGCCACCGGAGACGGGTTAGAGACCCAGTACTTC. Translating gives CATGDGLETQYF.

CDR3 protein: CAISEMADYGYTF. CDR3 nucleotide sequence: TGTGCCATCAGTGAGATGGCGGACTATGGCTACACCTTC. This sequence joins TRBV10-3 and TRBJ1-2; no clear D gene. The CDR3 covers 13 residues. Trimming pared 2 bases from V and 3 bases from J, leaving 7 bases between. CDR1 ENHRY and CDR2 SYGVKD come from the germline V gene.